This paragraph covers one TCR beta chain sequence. With V trimmed by 2 bases and J by 9 bases, 8 bases remained unmatched. The CDR3 contains 14 residues. CDR1 and CDR2 from the germline V gene are SGHRS and YFSETQ. This specimen comes from a study of blood T cell repertoires in COVID-19. Source study methods: Reference gene primer amplification in the assay estimated nucleated cell counts. Profiled with immunoSEQ multiplex PCR; TCRdb holds only in-frame clones, not every one. V and J calls and clone size are those listed in that table; D and trimming were worked out from the DNA. The sample carries approximately 170,000 clones, around 82% recorded once.

V usage is TRBV5-1 and J usage is TRBJ2-1, with 7 positions matching TRBD2. The receptor was isolated from a man aged 55-75 years with active or convalescent COVID-19. The sequencing sample was made of peripheral blood. CDR3 bases: TGCGCCAGCAGCTTAGGGGAGGGAGTTAGTGAGCAGTTCTTC. Translated, it gives CASSLGEGVSEQFF.